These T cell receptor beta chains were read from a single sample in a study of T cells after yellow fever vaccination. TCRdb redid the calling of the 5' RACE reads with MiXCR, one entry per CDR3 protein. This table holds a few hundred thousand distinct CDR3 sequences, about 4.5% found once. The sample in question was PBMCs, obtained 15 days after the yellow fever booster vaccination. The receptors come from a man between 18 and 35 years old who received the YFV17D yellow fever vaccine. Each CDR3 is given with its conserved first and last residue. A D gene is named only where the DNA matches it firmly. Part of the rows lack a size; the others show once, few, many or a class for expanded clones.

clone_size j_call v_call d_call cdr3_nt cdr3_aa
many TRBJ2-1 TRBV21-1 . TGTGCCAGCAGCAAATGGTCCGGGGAGGACAATGAGCAGTTCTTC CASSKWSGEDNEQFF
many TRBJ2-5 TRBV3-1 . TGTGCCAGCAGCCAAGTGGGGGAAGCGGAGACCCAGTACTTC CASSQVGEAETQYF
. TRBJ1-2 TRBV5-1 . TGCGCCAGCAGCCCCGGGACGCTGCTTGGCTATGGCTACACCTTC CASSPGTLLGYGYTF
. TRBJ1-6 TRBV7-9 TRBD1 TGTGCCAGCGTCTTCGGACAGGGGGGGAATTCACCCCTCCACTTT CASVFGQGGNSPLHF
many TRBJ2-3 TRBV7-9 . TGTGCCAGCAGCTTAGCAGAGGCCGCCCACAGCCCAGATACGCAGTATTTT CASSLAEAAHSPDTQYF
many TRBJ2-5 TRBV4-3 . TGCGCCAGCAGCCAAACGGTGTCCCGACAAGAGACCCAGTACTTC CASSQTVSRQETQYF
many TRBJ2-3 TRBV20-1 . TGCAGCGGAGGTGAACCTGGGGCGGATACGCAGTATTTT CSGGEPGADTQYF
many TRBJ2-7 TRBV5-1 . TGCGCCAGCAGCTTGGGGTCGGACAGATCCTACGAGCAGTACTTC CASSLGSDRSYEQYF
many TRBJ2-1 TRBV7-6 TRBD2 TGTGCCAGCAGCTTAGAGTCTAGCGGGGGGAGAAATGAGCAGTTCTTC CASSLESSGGRNEQFF
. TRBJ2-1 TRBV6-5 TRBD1 TGTGCCAGCAGTTCCGGGACAGGAAAGGGGTCCTACAATGAGCAGTTCTTC CASSSGTGKGSYNEQFF
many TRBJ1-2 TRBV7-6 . TGTGCCAGCAGCTTAACAGGCCCATCCACCCCCTATGGCTACACCTTC CASSLTGPSTPYGYTF
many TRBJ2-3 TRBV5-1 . TGCGCCAGCAGCTTCCCCATAGAACAGGCGGGAGATACGCAGTATTTT CASSFPIEQAGDTQYF
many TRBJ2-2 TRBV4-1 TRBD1 TGCGCCAGCAGCCAAGGGACAGGCCCAAACACCGGGGAGCTGTTTTTT CASSQGTGPNTGELFF
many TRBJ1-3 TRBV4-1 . TGCGCCAGCAGCCAAGATCCCCGGCCTGACTCTGGAAACACCATATATTTT CASSQDPRPDSGNTIYF
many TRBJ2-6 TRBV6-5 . TGTGCCAGCAGGCCCGGCAGTCTCAACGTCCTGACTTTC CASRPGSLNVLTF
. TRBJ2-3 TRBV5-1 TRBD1 TGCGCCAGCAGCATGGGACAGCCTAGCACAGATACGCAGTATTTT CASSMGQPSTDTQYF
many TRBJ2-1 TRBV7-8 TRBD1 TGTGCCAGCAGCTTACAAGGGACAGGGGGTAACAATGAGCAGTTCTTC CASSLQGTGGNNEQFF
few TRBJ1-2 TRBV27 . TGTGCCAGCAGTTCCGCACAGGGAATCTATGGCTACACCTTC CASSSAQGIYGYTF
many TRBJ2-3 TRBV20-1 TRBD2 TGCAGTGCTAGAATAGCGGGGACCACAGATACGCAGTATTTT CSARIAGTTDTQYF
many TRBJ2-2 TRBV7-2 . TGTGCCAGCAGCCCCTACACCACCACCGGGGAGCTGTTTTTT CASSPYTTTGELFF
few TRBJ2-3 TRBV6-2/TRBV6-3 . TGTGCCAGCAGTTACGGGGGGATCACAGATACGCAGTATTTT CASSYGGITDTQYF
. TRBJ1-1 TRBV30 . TGTGCCTGGATCGGGGGGAGCACTGAAGCTTTCTTT CAWIGGSTEAFF
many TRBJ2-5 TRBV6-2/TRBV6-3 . TGTGCCAGCAGTTACTTGGGGCACCAAGAGACCCAGTACTTC CASSYLGHQETQYF